This T cell receptor (beta chain) was obtained from a study of cytomegalovirus exposure and HLA in healthy donors. Study findings and constraints: Trimming of TCR beta V- and J-genes showed a link, identified in a later analysis, to a missense DCLRE1C variant. Further analysis was carried out later, and it showed several of the most significant clusters appearing linked to common viral pathogens. Immune exposure was documented only through CMV serostatus. Later analysis showed TCR association rates varying by HLA locus, highest for DRB1 and lowest for HLA-C.

Notes on this clone: As yet, its antigen is unknown.

CDR3 size: 13 residues. Germline V gives CDR1 SGHRS, CDR2 YFSETQ. V was cut by 2 bases and J by 3 bases, with 7 bases left in between. The primer mix had 60 Vbeta and 13 Jbeta primers. Only in-frame clones appear in the TCRdb table, and some are missing; sequencing was by immunoSEQ multiplex PCR. The table shows tens of thousands of clones, with about 75% occurring only once. Specimen: PBMCs. The chain is built from TRBV5-1 and TRBJ2-3, with a possible D match to TRBD2 (6 bases). The sequence was obtained from a man aged 40-50 years in good health and CMV-seronegative. The CDR3 bases are TGCGCCAGCAGCTTCGGGACTACAGATACGCAGTATTTT. Its protein product is CASSFGTTDTQYF.